This section outlines one T cell receptor beta chain sequence together with its context. The antigen is undetermined. Positive CCR7 selection of CD45RO-negative cells yielded the naive CD8 cells, and terminally differentiated effector memory CD45RA+ cells were excluded. The data were obtained in a study of shared clonotypes between healthy human individuals. General observations from the study: It was observed that approximately 5% of naive CD4 clonotypes were shared across a handful of donors.

Germline V lookup: CDR1 GTSNPN, CDR2 SVGIG (reference sequence). The CDR3 is 14 amino acids. After removal of 0 bases from V and 4 bases from J, the junction contained 2 bases not matched to a gene. Profiling relied on immunoSEQ multiplex PCR, and the TCRdb table lists in-frame clones only, not all of them. The sample lists about 800,000 clones; approximately 96% were seen once. The TCR sequence derives from a man aged 25 to 40 in good health. The sequenced sample was naive CD8+ T cells sorted from blood. This chain connects TRBV30 to TRBJ2-7; 11 nucleotides agree with TRBD2. CDR3 residues: CAWSVASGRYEQYF. The CDR3, as DNA: TGTGCCTGGAGTGTAGCTAGCGGGAGGTACGAGCAGTACTTC.